Below, 19 T cell receptor beta chains from the same sample are listed, as sequenced in a study of PD-1 blockade in classical Hodgkin lymphoma. The repertoire was sequenced with immunoSEQ multiplex PCR; TCRdb's copy has only in-frame clones and lacks some. The sample has approximately 100,000 clones, roughly 92% seen once; the top ten hold approximately 2.8%. Relapse was seen in all patients after autologous stem cell transplantation, and brentuximab vedotin exposure was variable. Sequenced here: peripheral blood mononuclear cells (PBMCs), sampled at baseline. These receptors all come from a human donor with classical Hodgkin lymphoma.

The chain joins TRBV27 to TRBJ1-4; maybe TRBD1 (5 bases). This CDR3 has 16 residues. Trimming pared 1 base from V and 1 base from J, leaving 10 bases between. Germline CDR1 is MNHEY and CDR2 is SMNVEV (reference sequence). The CDR3 spells CASSLLGVGTNEKLFF. Written as DNA, the CDR3 is TGTGCCAGCAGTTTATTGGGGGTCGGAACTAATGAAAAACTGTTTTTT.

The chain links TRBV29-1 to TRBJ2-1; D gene uncertain. The CDR3 length is 13 residues. Per germline, CDR1 SQVTM and CDR2 ANQGSEA. Trimming stripped 2 bases from V and 4 bases from J, with 9 bases between. CDR3 coding DNA: TGCAGCGTTGAACGAATAGTTTACAATGAGCAGTTCTTC. Its protein product is CSVERIVYNEQFF.

This sequence joins TRBV5-1 and TRBJ2-5, with TRBD2 matching over 12 bases. Germline V lookup: CDR1 SGHRS, CDR2 YFSETQ. The V and J ends lost 3 bases and 5 bases, in that order; junction bases with no gene match: 17. The CDR3 spans 19 residues. The chain's CDR3 is CASSSHTLLAGGRGETQYF. In DNA form, the CDR3 reads TGCGCCAGCAGCTCGCATACCCTACTAGCGGGAGGACGGGGTGAGACCCAGTACTTC.

The gene calls are TRBV19 and TRBJ2-1, with a weak D call TRBD1 (6 bases). V was pared by 6 bases and J by 4 bases, with 19 bases between. CDR1 is LNHDA, CDR2 SQIVND, per germline (reference sequence). CDR3 length equals 16 residues. For the CDR3, the DNA is TGTGCCAGTAGATCCCGGGCTACAGGGCCATACAATGAGCAGTTCTTC. As protein: CASRSRATGPYNEQFF.

The chain couples TRBV28 to TRBJ2-7; D is possibly TRBD2 (6 bases). This CDR3 region has 14 residues. In germline, CDR1 is MDHEN, CDR2 SYDVKM. Deletions cut 3 bases from V and 4 bases from J, with 13 bases between. The CDR3 is CASSFRLDGYEQYF. In DNA, the CDR3 is TGTGCCAGCAGTTTCCGACTAGATGGGTACGAGCAGTACTTC.

The V and J genes are TRBV9 and TRBJ1-5; D is unclear. Germline-derived CDR1 and CDR2 are SGDLS and YYNGEE. Trimming removed 3 bases from V and 4 bases from J, with 17 bases in between. CDR3 size: 16 residues. CDR3 sequence: CASSEPLTGSNQPQHF. The CDR3, as DNA: TGTGCCAGCAGCGAGCCTCTGACGGGGTCTAATCAGCCCCAGCATTTT. Complete variable domain (other parts from reference TRBV9 and TRBJ1-5): DSGVTQTPKHLITATGQRVTLRCSPRSGDLSVYWYQQSLDQGLQFLIQYYNGEERAKGNILERFSAQQFPDLHSELNLSSLELGDSALYFCASSEPLTGSNQPQHFGDGTRLSIL.

V gene TRBV6-1 combines with J gene TRBJ1-5; D is ambiguous. This CDR3 comprises 12 residues. Trimming took off 3 bases at V and 6 bases at J, with 6 bases between the two ends. CDR1 and CDR2 (germline): MNHNS, SASEGT. Here the CDR3 DNA reads TGTGCCAGCAGTGAGTGGAGTCAGCCCCAGCATTTT. Amino acid sequence: CASSEWSQPQHF.

This clone has a single count. V and J are TRBV11-2 and TRBJ1-2, with 8 bases fitting TRBD1. The CDR3 is made up of 14 amino acids. Germline CDR1 SGHAT, CDR2 FQNNGV. V trimming: 5 bases; J trimming: 6 bases; junction bases outside the gene matches: 8. CDR3 amino acids: CASSRTTGEDGYTF. The CDR3 DNA sequence: TGTGCCAGCAGCCGAACGACAGGGGAAGATGGCTACACCTTC. The variable domain in full, completed from reference TRBV11-2 and TRBJ1-2, reads EAGVAQSPRYKIIEKRQSVAFWCNPISGHATLYWYQQILGQGPKLLIQFQNNGVVDDSQLPKDRFSAERLKGVDSTLKIQPAKLEDSAVYLCASSRTTGEDGYTFGSGTRLTVV.

This clone was seen just once. V usage is TRBV19 and J usage is TRBJ2-1, with TRBD2 identical over 11 bases. CDR3 size: 18 residues. Germline assignment: CDR1 LNHDA and CDR2 SQIVND (reference sequence). V lost 4 bases to trimming and J lost 2 bases; unmatched junction nucleotides: 10. In nucleotides, the CDR3 is TGTGCCAGTAGTAGCCTAGCGGGAGGTGGGGGTCCCTACAATGAGCAGTTCTTC. As protein: CASSSLAGGGGPYNEQFF.

V gene TRBV6-6 combines with J gene TRBJ1-2; no firm D call. Germline V CDR1 and CDR2: MNHNY, SVGAGI (reference sequence). V lost 6 bases and J 4 bases, leaving 12 bases between the germline ends. The CDR3 covers 13 residues. The CDR3 loop is CASRQSWSYGYTF. The CDR3 DNA sequence: TGTGCCAGCAGGCAGTCGTGGAGCTATGGCTACACCTTC.

The chain couples TRBV5-1 to TRBJ2-5; 8 nucleotides match TRBD2. J gave up 4 bases and V 0 bases, and 8 bases lay outside the gene matches. From germline, CDR1 is SGHRS and CDR2 YFSETQ. CDR3 length equals 16 residues. The DNA of the CDR3 is TGCGCCAGCAGCTTGGATACTAGCGGAGGGGGAGAGACCCAGTACTTC. Translating gives CASSLDTSGGGETQYF.

The chain carries TRBV5-4 and TRBJ1-4; D may be TRBD1 (6 bases). The CDR3 extends over 15 amino acids. Germline CDR1 reads SGHNT; CDR2 reads YYREEE (reference sequence). The V end lost 2 bases, the J end lost 3 bases, and 11 bases lay between the germline ends. The CDR3 bases are TGTGCCAGCAGCTTCGAACAGGGACCTAATGAAAAACTGTTTTTT. This sequence encodes CASSFEQGPNEKLFF.

The gene calls are TRBV6-1 and TRBJ1-5; D might be TRBD1 (6 bases). Germline CDR1 is MNHNS and CDR2 is SASEGT. With 4 bases removed from V and 0 bases from J, the gap between germline ends came to 16 bases. The length of the CDR3 is 17 residues. CDR3 residues: CASSGSGHLYSNQPQHF. CDR3 DNA sequence: TGTGCCAGCAGTGGATCGGGACACCTATATAGCAATCAGCCCCAGCATTTT.

The V gene is TRBV6-1, the J gene TRBJ2-5, with TRBD1 matching 8 bases. Germline assignment: CDR1 MNHNS and CDR2 SASEGT. This CDR3 region has 16 residues. V trimming: 0 bases; J trimming: 4 bases; junction bases outside the gene matches: 7. The CDR3 reads CASSEAGRGRLETQYF. CDR3 in DNA: TGTGCCAGCAGTGAAGCCGGCAGGGGGCGCTTAGAGACCCAGTACTTC.

The chain uses TRBV2 and TRBJ2-1, with 7 bases lining up with TRBD1. The CDR3 length is 13 residues. Germline values: CDR1 SNHLY, CDR2 FYNNEI. The junction had 3 bases not matched to a gene; V was cut back by 9 bases and J by 1 base. CDR3 nucleotide sequence: TGTGCCAGTGGGACAGAGTCCTACAATGAGCAGTTCTTC. Its translation is CASGTESYNEQFF.

The genes are TRBV7-9 and TRBJ1-1; D unclear. V was pared by 3 bases and J by 9 bases, with 11 bases between. Germline V CDR1 and CDR2: SEHNR, FQNEAQ (reference sequence). The CDR3 runs 12 residues. The DNA for the CDR3 is TGTGCCAGCAGCTTGACCGGTGGGCAAGCTTTCTTT. The encoded protein is CASSLTGGQAFF.

The V call is TRBV10-3, the J call TRBJ1-2; no clear D gene. CDR1 is ENHRY, CDR2 SYGVKD, per germline. There are 11 residues in the CDR3. The V end was cut by 3 bases, the J end by 3 bases, with 2 bases between. DNA of the CDR3: TGTGCCATCAGTGAAGACTATGGCTACACCTTC. This codes for CAISEDYGYTF.

The J gene is TRBJ2-7, the V gene TRBV12-5; D tentatively fits TRBD1 or TRBD2 (5 bases each). The CDR3 length is 16 residues. Germline V gene sequence: CDR1 LGHNT, CDR2 FRNRAP. With 2 bases removed from V and 2 bases from J, the gap between germline ends came to 16 bases. DNA of the CDR3: TGTGCTAGTGGTTTGTCACCGGGACGGGTAACCTACGAGCAGTACTTC. It translates to CASGLSPGRVTYEQYF.

V and J are TRBV30 and TRBJ2-1; 14 nucleotides line up with TRBD2. This CDR3 has 14 amino acids. Looked up from germline, CDR1 is GTSNPN and CDR2 is SVGIG (reference sequence). V gave up 2 bases and J gave up 9 bases; unmatched junction bases: 3. This CDR3 reads CAWSLGLAGVEQFF. The DNA of the CDR3 is TGTGCCTGGAGTTTGGGACTAGCGGGAGTTGAGCAGTTCTTC.